The next 23 T cell receptor beta chains were all read from a single sample in a study of blood T cell repertoires in COVID-19. The assay was immunoSEQ multiplex PCR, and TCRdb's table has in-frame clones only and misses some. This sample carries about 130,000 clones, 85% of them seen once, and the ten largest clones take over 20%. The specimen sequenced was peripheral blood. The source is a woman of 80 years or more with acute or convalescent COVID-19.

This chain joins TRBV19 and TRBJ1-2, with 7 positions matching TRBD1. Per germline, CDR1 LNHDA and CDR2 SQIVND (reference sequence). The CDR3 has 14 amino acids. Trimming cost V 7 bases and J 3 bases; bases outside gene matches: 8. The CDR3 DNA sequence: TGTGCCAGTACCACCACAGGGGCGGACTATGGCTACACCTTC. Amino acid sequence: CASTTTGADYGYTF.

The genes are TRBV4-2 and TRBJ1-6, with D unclear. The CDR3 runs 14 residues. V dropped 4 bases and J dropped 6 bases, with 10 bases sitting between them. CDR1 is LGHNA, CDR2 YNFKEQ, per germline. This CDR3 is CASSRDGLNSPLHF. The CDR3 DNA reads as TGTGCCAGCAGCCGAGATGGGCTTAATTCACCCCTCCACTTT.

A remark on this clone: The same CDR3 also results from other DNA sequences found in this sample. The chain has TRBV3-1 (or the pseudogene TRBV3-2) and TRBJ1-1; TRBD1 aligns across 8 bases. The CDR3 length is 12 residues. Germline loops: CDR1 LGHDT, CDR2 YNNKEL (reference sequence). The V gene end was trimmed by 1 base and the J gene end by 8 bases; junction bases not matched to a gene: 0. As DNA, the CDR3 is TGTGCCAGCAGCCAAGGACAGGGGGAAGCTTTCTTT. Amino acid sequence: CASSQGQGEAFF.

V is TRBV6-5 and J is TRBJ1-3, with D uncertain. Trimming cost V 0 bases and J 2 bases, with 11 bases left between them. The CDR3 loop spans 16 amino acids. Germline V gives CDR1 MNHEY, CDR2 SVGAGI. CDR3 loop: CASSYSITPAGNTIYF. CDR3 bases: TGTGCCAGCAGTTACTCGATTACGCCAGCTGGAAACACCATATATTTT.

The J gene is TRBJ2-7, the V gene TRBV10-1, with 9 bases lining up with TRBD2. The V and J ends lost 3 bases and 3 bases, in that order; junction bases with no gene match: 12. The CDR3 is 17 amino acids. Germline assignment: CDR1 WNHNN and CDR2 SYGVQD (reference sequence). CDR3 nucleotides: TGCGCCAGCAGTGAACGCGGGGGGGACAGTCCGGTCTACGAGCAGTACGTC. It specifies CASSERGGDSPVYEQYV.

The V gene is TRBV25-1, the J gene TRBJ2-1; possibly TRBD1 for D (6 bases). Trimming shortened V by 7 bases and J by 3 bases, and 16 bases separated the two germline ends. CDR3 length: 15 residues. Germline lookup yields CDR1 MGHDK and CDR2 SYGVNS. CDR3 protein: CASTKGELNYNEQFF. DNA for the CDR3: TGTGCCAGCACCAAGGGGGAACTAAACTACAATGAGCAGTTCTTC.

The CDR3 spells CASSVNGQGLMNTEAFF. The CDR3 nucleotides are TGTGCCAGCAGTGTTAACGGACAGGGACTCATGAACACTGAAGCTTTCTTT. The chain links TRBV2 to TRBJ1-1; TRBD1 agrees at 8 bases. There are 17 residues in the CDR3. The V segment lost 4 bases and the J segment 0 bases; nucleotides outside the gene matches: 10. Germline V CDR1 and CDR2: SNHLY, FYNNEI. Based on the CDR3 plus reference TRBV2 and TRBJ1-1, the full variable domain is EPEVTQTPSHQVTQMGQEVILRCVPISNHLYFYWYRQILGQKVEFLVSFYNNEISEKSEIFDDQFSVERPDGSNFTLKIRSTKLEDSAMYFCASSVNGQGLMNTEAFFGQGTRLTVV.

The CDR3 DNA reads TGTGCCAGCAGCATTGAGGGAAACACCATATATTTT. Translated: CASSIEGNTIYF. The chain has TRBV11-2 and TRBJ1-3, with D uncertain. V lost 5 bases, J lost 4 bases, and 6 bases lay in between. From germline, CDR1 is SGHAT and CDR2 FQNNGV. This CDR3 comprises 12 residues.

This sequence joins TRBV5-1 and TRBJ1-1, with 7 bases lining up with TRBD1. Germline V gene lookup returns CDR1 SGHRS and CDR2 YFSETQ. The V segment lost 0 bases and the J segment 0 bases; nucleotides outside the gene matches: 5. This CDR3 has 16 residues. The CDR3 DNA reads TGCGCCAGCAGCTTGGCGACAGGGCTTATGAACACTGAAGCTTTCTTT. Translating gives CASSLATGLMNTEAFF.

The chain uses TRBV3-1 (or the pseudogene TRBV3-2) and TRBJ1-1, with TRBD1 matching over 7 bases. Germline V lookup: CDR1 LGHDT, CDR2 YNNKEL (reference sequence). Trimming cost V 4 bases and J 8 bases; bases outside gene matches: 10. The length of the CDR3 is 14 residues. The CDR3 reads CASSPVGQAGEAFF. CDR3 DNA sequence: TGTGCCAGCAGCCCGGTAGGACAGGCTGGGGAAGCTTTCTTT.

This clone was detected only a few times. This chain uses TRBV6-6 with TRBJ1-5, with 7 bases fitting TRBD1. The CDR3 covers 12 residues. Germline CDR1 reads MNHNY; CDR2 reads SVGAGI (reference sequence). The V gene end was trimmed by 5 bases and the J gene end by 6 bases; junction bases not matched to a gene: 1. The CDR3 bases are TGTGCCAGCAGTACAGGGGTTCAGCCCCAGCATTTT. Its translation: CASSTGVQPQHF.

V gene TRBV11-2 combines with J gene TRBJ1-1; D is uncertain. The CDR3 runs to 13 residues. Germline CDR1 SGHAT, CDR2 FQNNGV. V lost 2 bases, J lost 1 base, and 5 bases lay in between. The chain's CDR3 is CASSLQENTEAFF. CDR3 bases: TGTGCCAGCAGCTTACAGGAGAACACTGAAGCTTTCTTT.

This clone was detected only once. This chain connects TRBV2 to TRBJ1-5, with a possible D match to TRBD1 (6 bases). Germline-derived CDR1 and CDR2 are SNHLY and FYNNEI. The CDR3 loop spans 14 amino acids. The V end was cut by 3 bases, the J end by 8 bases, with 14 bases between. CDR3 region: CASSDRGAEKPQHF. The CDR3 nucleotides read TGTGCCAGCAGTGACCGGGGGGCCGAGAAGCCCCAGCATTTT.

The rearrangement joins TRBV3-1 (or the pseudogene TRBV3-2) to TRBJ1-6; D is undetermined. This CDR3 is 13 amino acids long. V gave up 1 base and J gave up 8 bases, with 6 bases separating them. The germline V gene has CDR1 LGHDT and CDR2 YNNKEL (reference sequence). CDR3 region: CASSQGADSPLHF. As DNA, the CDR3 is TGTGCCAGCAGCCAAGGGGCAGATTCACCCCTCCACTTT.

The CDR3 sequence is CASSQDIPGLNTEAFF. CDR3 bases: TGCGCCAGCAGCCAAGATATTCCGGGGTTGAACACTGAAGCTTTCTTT. The genes are TRBV4-3 and TRBJ1-1, with D unclear. There are 16 residues in the CDR3. The germline CDR1 and CDR2 sequences are LGHNA and YSLEER. Trimming shortened V by 0 bases and J by 0 bases, and 11 bases separated the two germline ends.

The DNA of the CDR3 is TGTGCCAGCTCCCCGACACAAAACACTGAAGCTTTCTTT. Translation gives CASSPTQNTEAFF. The rearrangement links TRBV6-5 to TRBJ1-1; no clear D. The V gene's germline CDR1 is MNHEY and CDR2 SVGAGI. Trimming stripped 8 bases from V and 2 bases from J, with 12 bases between. The CDR3 is 13 amino acids.

The chain couples TRBV3-1 (or the pseudogene TRBV3-2) to TRBJ1-3; TRBD1 is a possible D gene (5 bases). Between the trimmed V and J ends, which lost 1 base and 0 bases, there was a span of 13 bases. Per the germline V gene, CDR1 is LGHDT and CDR2 is YNNKEL (reference sequence). This CDR3 has 17 residues. The DNA of the CDR3 is TGTGCCAGCAGCCAAGGTCGACGCAGGGTCTCTGGAAACACCATATATTTT. Protein sequence: CASSQGRRRVSGNTIYF.

V gene TRBV6-5 combines with J gene TRBJ1-2; 9 nucleotides align to TRBD1. The CDR3 is made up of 14 amino acids. V lost 5 bases, J lost 2 bases, and 3 bases stayed unmatched. The germline V gene has CDR1 MNHEY and CDR2 SVGAGI. CDR3 loop: CASSTDRGNYGYTF. The CDR3 nucleotides are TGTGCCAGCAGTACGGACAGGGGAAACTATGGCTACACCTTC.

The chain links TRBV19 to TRBJ1-5; D unclear. The CDR3 has 14 amino acids. V was trimmed by 6 bases and J by 4 bases, leaving 13 bases between them. CDR1 is LNHDA and CDR2 is SQIVND in the germline V gene (reference sequence). CDR3 residues: CASRGLGGNQPQHF. CDR3 nucleotides: TGTGCCAGTAGGGGCCTGGGAGGGAATCAGCCCCAGCATTTT.

The J gene is TRBJ2-2, the V gene TRBV19; TRBD2 matches at 7 bases. The CDR3 spans 14 residues. Germline CDR1 is LNHDA and CDR2 is SQIVND (reference sequence). V gave up 7 bases and J gave up 8 bases; unmatched junction bases: 10. CDR3 sequence: CASTSRRGMGELFF. The CDR3 DNA reads as TGTGCCAGTACTTCAAGGCGGGGGATGGGGGAGCTGTTTTTT.

The genes are TRBV5-1 and TRBJ1-1; D gene ambiguous. The germline V gene encodes CDR1 SGHRS and CDR2 YFSETQ. The V gene lost 1 base and the J gene lost 7 bases, with 17 bases spanning the gap. This CDR3 spans 15 amino acids. In DNA form, the CDR3 reads TGCGCCAGCAGCTTGTTCGTAGCCCAAGAGGGTGAAGCTTTCTTT. Amino acids: CASSLFVAQEGEAFF.

The V gene is TRBV5-1, the J gene TRBJ1-2, with 7 bases identical to TRBD1. V was clipped by 0 bases and J by 5 bases; unmatched bases: 7. The CDR3 has 15 amino acids. The germline gives CDR1 SGHRS, CDR2 YFSETQ. CDR3 protein: CASSLGGQNRYGYTF. CDR3 DNA: TGCGCCAGCAGCTTGGGGGGACAGAATCGTTATGGCTACACCTTC.

This chain uses TRBV13 with TRBJ2-3; D unresolved. The CDR3 consists of 11 residues. Deletions cut 4 bases from V and 3 bases from J, with 2 bases between. Germline V gives CDR1 PRHDT, CDR2 FYEKMQ (reference sequence). CDR3 in amino acids: CASSSTDTQYF. The CDR3 DNA sequence: TGTGCCAGCAGCTCGACAGATACGCAGTATTTT.